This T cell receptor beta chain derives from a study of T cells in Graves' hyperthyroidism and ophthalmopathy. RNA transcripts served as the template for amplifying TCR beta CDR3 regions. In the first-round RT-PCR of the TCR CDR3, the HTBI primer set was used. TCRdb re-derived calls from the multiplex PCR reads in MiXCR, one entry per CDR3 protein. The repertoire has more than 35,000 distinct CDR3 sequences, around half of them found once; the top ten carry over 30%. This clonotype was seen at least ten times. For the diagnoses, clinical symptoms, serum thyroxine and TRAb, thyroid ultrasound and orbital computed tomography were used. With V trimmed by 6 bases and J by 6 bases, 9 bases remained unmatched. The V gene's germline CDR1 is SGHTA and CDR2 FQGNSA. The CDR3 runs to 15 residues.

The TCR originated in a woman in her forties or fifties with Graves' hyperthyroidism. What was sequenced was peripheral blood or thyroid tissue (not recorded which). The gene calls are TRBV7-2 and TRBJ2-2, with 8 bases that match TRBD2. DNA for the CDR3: TGTGCCAGCAGTCTCACCGGGAGGGCGGCCGGGGAGCTGTTTTTT. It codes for CASSLTGRAAGELFF.